Below, 11 T cell receptor beta chains from the same sample are listed, as sequenced in a study of blood T cell repertoires in COVID-19. Measured with immunoSEQ multiplex PCR; TCRdb has only the in-frame clones, and not every one. The profile shows about 250,000 clones, approximately 90% of them singletons. The sample consisted of peripheral blood. The receptor set was obtained from a man under 40 with acute or convalescent COVID-19.

This clone was counted a few times. The J gene is TRBJ1-4, the V gene TRBV19; unclear D gene. The CDR3 is 15 amino acids. The germline V and J ends were trimmed by 3 bases and 0 bases, with 8 bases remaining between them. Germline V lookup: CDR1 LNHDA, CDR2 SQIVND (reference sequence). The CDR3 DNA follows: TGTGCCAGTAGTATCTCGGTAACAACTAATGAAAAACTGTTTTTT. This encodes CASSISVTTNEKLFF.

This rearrangement joins TRBV11-2 to TRBJ2-5, with D perhaps TRBD1 (5 bases). The CDR3 consists of 14 residues. Germline lookup yields CDR1 SGHAT and CDR2 FQNNGV. Trimming stripped 0 bases from V and 5 bases from J, with 10 bases between. CDR3 residues: CASSLDIGVETQYF. As DNA, the CDR3 is TGTGCCAGCAGCTTAGATATAGGGGTCGAGACCCAGTACTTC. The full variable domain, with the rest looked up from reference TRBV11-2 and TRBJ2-5, is EAGVAQSPRYKIIEKRQSVAFWCNPISGHATLYWYQQILGQGPKLLIQFQNNGVVDDSQLPKDRFSAERLKGVDSTLKIQPAKLEDSAVYLCASSLDIGVETQYFGPGTRLLVL.

This chain connects TRBV28 to TRBJ2-7, with a possible D match to TRBD1 (6 bases). CDR3 length: 14 amino acids. Trimming pared 3 bases from V and 6 bases from J, leaving 15 bases between. Germline values: CDR1 MDHEN, CDR2 SYDVKM. As DNA, the CDR3 is TGTGCCAGCAGTTTGGGGGCGGATGTTTTCGAGCAGTACTTC. Protein sequence: CASSLGADVFEQYF.

As DNA, the CDR3 is TGTGCCAGCAGCCAGAGGGCGAGGACCCCCGGGGGTGAGCAGTTCTTC. It translates to CASSQRARTPGGEQFF. The V gene is TRBV3-1 (or the pseudogene TRBV3-2), the J gene TRBJ2-1; D possibly corresponds to TRBD2 (6 bases). V gave up 3 bases and J gave up 9 bases, with 21 bases separating them. The length of the CDR3 is 16 residues. Germline loops: CDR1 LGHDT, CDR2 YNNKEL (reference sequence).

This sequence joins TRBV27 and TRBJ1-5, with 7 bases identical to TRBD1. Germline-derived CDR1 and CDR2 are MNHEY and SMNVEV (reference sequence). The CDR3 sequence is 14 residues long. The V gene end was trimmed by 5 bases and the J gene end by 6 bases; junction bases not matched to a gene: 7. The CDR3 DNA is TGTGCCAGCAGTCGACAGGGTCACGGTCAGCCCCAGCATTTT. This encodes CASSRQGHGQPQHF.

The sample holds a few counts of this clone. The gene calls are TRBV2 and TRBJ1-2, with TRBD1 as a possible D gene (5 bases). The germline gives CDR1 SNHLY, CDR2 FYNNEI. The CDR3 spans 13 residues. V was pared by 7 bases and J by 5 bases, with 14 bases between. In nucleotides, the CDR3 is TGTGCCAGCACCCGGGGGGTAGGTTATGGCTACACCTTC. It translates to CASTRGVGYGYTF.

This clone was seen a single time. The chain links TRBV6-5 to TRBJ2-7; D perhaps matches TRBD2 (6 bases). Germline V lookup: CDR1 MNHEY, CDR2 SVGAGI. Between the trimmed V and J ends, which lost 2 bases and 6 bases, there was a span of 11 bases. This CDR3 is built from 13 residues. The CDR3 nucleotides are TGTGCCAGCAGTTACGTGGAGGGGTTCGAGCAGTACTTC. Its protein is CASSYVEGFEQYF.

The rearrangement links TRBV28 to TRBJ1-2; D remains ambiguous. The ends were cut back, 4 bases at V and 5 bases at J, with 5 bases in the middle. CDR3 length equals 11 residues. Germline CDR1 and CDR2: MDHEN and SYDVKM. CDR3 nucleotide sequence: TGTGCCAGCAGTTCTGTATATGGCTACACCTTC. Translation: CASSSVYGYTF.

The chain has TRBV30 and TRBJ1-2; the D is unclear. This CDR3 comprises 14 residues. The V gene's germline CDR1 is GTSNPN and CDR2 SVGIG (reference sequence). Trimming removed 4 bases at V and 1 base at J, with 13 bases between. The CDR3 coding sequence is TGTGCCTGGACAGGCTCCGTTAATAACTATGGCTACACCTTC. This gives the protein CAWTGSVNNYGYTF.

The rearrangement links TRBV18 to TRBJ1-6; D might be TRBD1 (6 bases). CDR3 length: 15 amino acids. V shed 2 bases and J shed 7 bases, with 12 bases lying between them. The germline V gene has CDR1 KGHSH and CDR2 LQKENI. In DNA form, the CDR3 reads TGTGCCAGCTCACCATCGGCAGGGGTAAATTCACCCCTCCACTTT. Its translation: CASSPSAGVNSPLHF.

This chain links TRBV18 with TRBJ1-1; D call uncertain. V lost 1 base, J lost 4 bases, and 10 bases lay in between. Germline CDR1 and CDR2: KGHSH and LQKENI. The CDR3 has 14 amino acids. CDR3 in DNA: TGTGCCAGCTCACCACTGGGGAGAGCCACTGAAGCTTTCTTT. Its translation is CASSPLGRATEAFF.